Presented here are 26 T cell receptor beta chains from one specimen sequenced in a study of a mutant IDH1 vaccine in newly diagnosed glioma. As for time point: week 23, last vaccination. Vaccination comprised doses that each held 300 ug of mutant IDH1 20-mer peptide, plus topical imiquimod. The protocol was immunoSEQ multiplex PCR, while the TCRdb copy is restricted to in-frame clones and leaves out a portion. The sample holds tens of thousands of clones, 75% to 90% seen once. These receptors are not linked to any known antigen. Sequenced material: PBMCs, taken from a glioma patient whose treatment included an IDH1 peptide vaccine. All receptors derive from a woman aged 45-60 years with glioma.

This sequence joins TRBV13 and TRBJ2-5; TRBD1 agrees at 10 bases. V lost 5 bases, J lost 4 bases, and 4 bases stayed unmatched. The CDR3 spans 14 residues. The germline gives CDR1 PRHDT, CDR2 FYEKMQ (reference sequence). The CDR3 nucleotides read TGTGCCAGCAGCCGGACAGGGGGAATAGAGACCCAGTACTTC. As protein: CASSRTGGIETQYF.

The gene calls are TRBV7-8 and TRBJ2-2, with a weak D call TRBD2 (6 bases). The CDR3 extends over 17 amino acids. Germline V gene data show CDR1 as SGHVS and CDR2 as FQNEAQ. The V gene lost 5 bases and the J gene lost 0 bases, with 16 bases spanning the gap. The CDR3 sequence is CASSPRKWRANTGELFF. The CDR3 DNA follows: TGTGCCAGCAGCCCCCGTAAATGGAGGGCGAACACCGGGGAGCTGTTTTTT.

This clone appeared a single time. The chain has TRBV11-2 and TRBJ2-5; D is unresolved. The CDR3 is 11 amino acids. CDR1 SGHAT and CDR2 FQNNGV come from the germline V gene. Trimming took 3 bases from V and 2 from J, leaving 1 base between them. As DNA, the CDR3 is TGTGCCAGCAGCTTTCAAGAGACCCAGTACTTC. Amino acids: CASSFQETQYF.

This chain connects TRBV25-1 to TRBJ1-2; TRBD1 is a possible D gene (6 bases). This CDR3 is 16 amino acids long. V was pared by 1 base and J by 0 bases, with 12 bases between. Germline lookup yields CDR1 MGHDK and CDR2 SYGVNS. The chain's CDR3 is CASSESRTAANYGYTF. Here the CDR3 DNA reads TGTGCCAGCAGTGAATCTCGGACAGCTGCTAACTATGGCTACACCTTC.

The chain employs TRBV9 and TRBJ2-7; possible D gene TRBD2, 6 bases. Germline CDR1 SGDLS, CDR2 YYNGEE. The CDR3 runs to 17 residues. Deletions cut 0 bases from V and 0 bases from J, with 16 bases between. In nucleotides, the CDR3 is TGTGCCAGCAGCGTAGGCGGAGGGCGGGAAGTCTCCTACGAGCAGTACTTC. It codes for CASSVGGGREVSYEQYF.

CDR3 amino acids: CASSQDDAGGYYNEQFF. CDR3 nucleotides: TGTGCCAGCAGCCAAGATGACGCAGGGGGGTACTACAATGAGCAGTTCTTC. V gene TRBV4-2 combines with J gene TRBJ2-1; tentative D call: TRBD1 (7 bases). The ends were cut back, 0 bases at V and 3 bases at J, with 15 bases in the middle. Germline values: CDR1 LGHNA, CDR2 YNFKEQ. The CDR3 contains 17 residues.

The rearrangement joins TRBV5-6 to TRBJ2-3; 8 bases align to TRBD2. Germline loops: CDR1 SGHDT, CDR2 YYEEEE. Trimming took 1 base from V and 3 from J; bases not matched to a gene: 10. The CDR3 spans 17 residues. The CDR3 loop is CASSLTLSGSRTDTQYF. The CDR3 DNA sequence: TGTGCCAGCAGCTTGACCTTAAGCGGGAGCCGGACAGATACGCAGTATTTT.

This rearrangement joins TRBV7-6 to TRBJ2-2; the D is unclear. Germline lookup yields CDR1 SGHVS and CDR2 FNYEAQ. This CDR3 comprises 11 residues. Trimming took off 5 bases at V and 3 bases at J, with 1 base between the two ends. The CDR3 loop reads CASSHTGELFF. CDR3 coding DNA: TGTGCCAGCAGCCACACCGGGGAGCTGTTTTTT.

This clone was counted between two and nine times. The CDR3 sequence: CASSRDGLNTEAFF. The CDR3 nucleotides are TGTGCCAGCAGTCGGGACGGTCTAAACACTGAAGCTTTCTTT. The chain is built from TRBV6-4 and TRBJ1-1, with D maybe TRBD1 (5 bases). V was shortened by 5 bases and J by 2 bases, with 12 bases between the two germline ends. In germline, CDR1 is MRHNA, CDR2 SNTAGT. The CDR3 runs to 14 residues.

The V gene is TRBV15, the J gene TRBJ2-1; TRBD2 matches at 8 bases. The CDR3 is made up of 15 amino acids. The V and J ends lost 5 bases and 6 bases, in that order; junction bases with no gene match: 9. Germline assignment: CDR1 LNHNV and CDR2 YYDKDF (reference sequence). CDR3 sequence (DNA): TGTGCCACCAGCGAGGTCGGGAGGGCTTTCAATGAGCAGTTCTTC. Translation: CATSEVGRAFNEQFF.

This sequence joins TRBV29-1 and TRBJ2-3; 10 bases fit TRBD2. CDR3 length: 15 residues. Germline V gives CDR1 SQVTM, CDR2 ANQGSEA. With 3 bases clipped from V and 1 base from J, the junction kept 4 bases outside the gene matches. CDR3 loop: CSVDPSGSRTDTQYF. Written as DNA, the CDR3 is TGCAGCGTTGATCCTAGCGGGAGCCGCACAGATACGCAGTATTTT.

The chain joins TRBV7-3 to TRBJ2-3, with 8 bases lining up with TRBD2. CDR1 is SGHTA and CDR2 is FQGTGA in the germline V gene. The CDR3 extends over 15 amino acids. J was trimmed by 4 bases and V by 2 bases; bases with no gene match: 5. The CDR3 region is CASSLVAGGSDTQYF. CDR3 in DNA: TGTGCCAGCAGCTTAGTGGCGGGAGGATCAGATACGCAGTATTTT. The full variable domain, in which reference TRBV7-3 and TRBJ2-3 provide the parts outside the CDR3, is GAGVSQTPSNKVTEKGKYVELRCDPISGHTALYWYRQSLGQGPEFLIYFQGTGAADDSGLPNDRFFAVRPEGSVSTLKIQRTERGDSAVYLCASSLVAGGSDTQYFGPGTRLTVL.

The V call is TRBV5-1, the J call TRBJ2-5; 9 positions match TRBD1. Trimming at V came to 2 bases and at J to 6 bases, leaving 5 bases not matched to a gene. Germline V gives CDR1 SGHRS, CDR2 YFSETQ. The CDR3 loop spans 14 amino acids. The CDR3 DNA reads as TGCGCCAGCAGCTTAGGGGACAGGGTAAAGACCCAGTACTTC. This sequence encodes CASSLGDRVKTQYF.

A single count supports this clone. The chain joins TRBV9 to TRBJ2-5; the match to TRBD2 covers 7 bases. The J segment lost 1 base and the V segment lost 4 bases, leaving 4 bases of the junction unmatched. Germline V gene data show CDR1 as SGDLS and CDR2 as YYNGEE. This CDR3 has 14 amino acids. The CDR3 reads CASSPPGGQETQYF. CDR3 coding DNA: TGTGCCAGCAGCCCCCCGGGAGGCCAAGAGACCCAGTACTTC.

The chain joins TRBV30 to TRBJ2-5; possible D gene TRBD1, 5 bases. Germline loops: CDR1 GTSNPN, CDR2 SVGIG (reference sequence). This CDR3 is 15 amino acids long. V was clipped by 3 bases and J by 4 bases, with 18 bases between them. Here the CDR3 reads CAWSHPARGRETQYF. For the CDR3, the DNA is TGTGCCTGGAGCCACCCCGCAAGGGGTCGAGAGACCCAGTACTTC.

V usage is TRBV2 and J usage is TRBJ1-1, with 7 bases aligning to TRBD1. CDR3 size: 18 residues. Germline trimming cut 3 bases from V and 4 bases from J; bases unmatched to any gene: 17. Germline lookup yields CDR1 SNHLY and CDR2 FYNNEI. CDR3 sequence reads: CASSERDDRVGGSTEAFF. In DNA, the CDR3 is TGTGCCAGCAGTGAGAGGGATGACAGGGTAGGTGGTTCCACTGAAGCTTTCTTT. The full variable domain, with the rest looked up from reference TRBV2 and TRBJ1-1, is EPEVTQTPSHQVTQMGQEVILRCVPISNHLYFYWYRQILGQKVEFLVSFYNNEISEKSEIFDDQFSVERPDGSNFTLKIRSTKLEDSAMYFCASSERDDRVGGSTEAFFGQGTRLTVV.

The rearrangement joins TRBV9 to TRBJ2-7; 7 positions agree with TRBD2. Germline V gene lookup returns CDR1 SGDLS and CDR2 YYNGEE. This CDR3 contains 14 residues. Trimming removed 4 bases from V and 0 bases from J; junction bases left unmatched: 4. DNA of the CDR3: TGTGCCAGCAGCATGAGCGGGACCTCCTACGAGCAGTACTTC. Translated: CASSMSGTSYEQYF.

This clone was seen a single time. The rearrangement uses TRBV4-2 and TRBJ2-3, with 14 bases identical to TRBD2. The CDR3 loop spans 17 amino acids. CDR1 and CDR2 from the germline V gene are LGHNA and YNFKEQ. V lost 4 bases and J lost 2; bases outside the gene matches: 5. The CDR3, as DNA: TGTGCCAGCAGCCCTCGACTAGCGGGAGGGGACACAGATACGCAGTATTTT. This codes for CASSPRLAGGDTDTQYF.

This clone was seen a few times. The chain has TRBV11-2 and TRBJ1-5; no reliable D call. Germline V gene lookup returns CDR1 SGHAT and CDR2 FQNNGV. V lost 0 bases and J lost 3, with 6 bases in between. The CDR3 is 14 residues long. CDR3 sequence (DNA): TGTGCCAGCAGCTTAGACAGAAACAATCAGCCCCAGCATTTT. Its protein product is CASSLDRNNQPQHF.

This chain joins TRBV10-2 and TRBJ2-1; 12 bases are shared with TRBD2. Germline V gives CDR1 WSHSY, CDR2 SAAADI. The CDR3 covers 14 residues. V gave up 8 bases and J gave up 6 bases; unmatched junction bases: 5. The CDR3 sequence: CASSSGRGFNEQFF. The DNA for the CDR3 is TGCGCCAGCTCTAGCGGGAGGGGCTTCAATGAGCAGTTCTTC.

The V call is TRBV27, the J call TRBJ2-5; TRBD2 agrees at 9 bases. Unmatched junction bases numbered 2, after V lost 2 bases and J lost 4 bases. Germline CDR1 reads MNHEY; CDR2 reads SMNVEV (reference sequence). CDR3 length equals 14 residues. DNA for the CDR3: TGTGCCAGCAGTTTAGCGGGAGGGCGAGAGACCCAGTACTTC. Its protein is CASSLAGGRETQYF.

This rearrangement joins TRBV7-9 to TRBJ2-5; D is unclear. The CDR3 spans 12 residues. The ends were cut back, 1 base at V and 7 bases at J, with 7 bases in the middle. Germline assignment: CDR1 SEHNR and CDR2 FQNEAQ (reference sequence). CDR3 sequence reads: CASSLVYGTQYF. The CDR3 bases are TGTGCCAGCAGCTTAGTTTACGGGACCCAGTACTTC.

V and J are TRBV7-4 and TRBJ1-3, with D perhaps matching TRBD1 (6 bases). The V end lost 1 base, the J end lost 0 bases, and 10 bases lay between the germline ends. This CDR3 has 16 residues. Germline values: CDR1 SGHVT, CDR2 SQSDAQ. In DNA form, the CDR3 reads TGTGCCAGCAGCTTAGACGAGGACAGCTCTGGAAACACCATATATTTT. It codes for CASSLDEDSSGNTIYF.

V usage is TRBV5-5 and J usage is TRBJ1-4, with D perhaps TRBD1 (6 bases). Germline lookup yields CDR1 SGHKS and CDR2 YYEKEE (reference sequence). This CDR3 comprises 16 residues. The germline V and J ends were trimmed by 6 bases and 2 bases, with 17 bases remaining between them. In DNA form, the CDR3 reads TGTGCCAGCACCCGTCTGGTCGGGGGCACTAATGAAAAACTGTTTTTT. This codes for CASTRLVGGTNEKLFF.

This chain uses TRBV5-1 with TRBJ2-7; 9 bases map to TRBD1. Trimming took 0 bases from V and 4 from J; bases not matched to a gene: 11. There are 17 residues in the CDR3. Per germline, CDR1 SGHRS and CDR2 YFSETQ. The DNA of the CDR3 is TGCGCCAGCAGCTTGGATTCGTACGGGACAGGGAAATACGAGCAGTACTTC. It codes for CASSLDSYGTGKYEQYF.

This chain joins TRBV11-2 and TRBJ2-7, with 9 positions matching TRBD2. V dropped 4 bases and J dropped 5; count of bases not matched to a gene: 9. CDR1 SGHAT and CDR2 FQNNGV come from the germline V gene. This CDR3 spans 15 amino acids. The CDR3 reads CASSWGTGLAHEQYF. For the CDR3, the DNA is TGTGCCAGCAGCTGGGGGACGGGACTAGCTCACGAGCAGTACTTC.